A selection of T cell receptor beta chains follows, all from one sample in a study of T cells in localized non-small cell lung cancer. Generated by immunoSEQ multiplex PCR, the TCRdb table keeps only in-frame clones and is missing some. Here the sample spans around 55,000 clones, approximately 86% being singletons. Sequencing used PBMCs, obtained before any cancer treatment. All receptors derive from a female donor with stage II lung adenocarcinoma. CDR3s include the opening cysteine and the closing phenylalanine or tryptophan. D genes are given only for firm matches. A clone size is listed for some rows: how often the clone was seen (once, few, many), or a class if it is expanded.

V: TRBV4-2; D: .; J: TRBJ2-3; size: .; DNA: TGTGCCAGCAGCCAAGATGGGGGTTCTAGCACAGATACGCAGTATTTT; CDR3: CASSQDGGSSTDTQYF
V: TRBV5-1; D: .; J: TRBJ2-5; size: .; DNA: TGCGCCAGCAGCTTGGGAGGGGAAGAGACCCAGTACTTC; CDR3: CASSLGGEETQYF
V: TRBV6-5; D: .; J: TRBJ1-5; size: .; DNA: TGTGCCAGCAGTTACTCGAAGCAGAGCAATCAGCCCCAGCATTTT; CDR3: CASSYSKQSNQPQHF
V: TRBV30; D: TRBD1; J: TRBJ1-1; size: .; DNA: TGTGCCTGGGGGGGGACAGCATACGGTGAAGCTTTCTTT; CDR3: CAWGGTAYGEAFF
V: TRBV4-2; D: .; J: TRBJ2-5; size: .; DNA: TGTGCCAGCAGCCCTGTGGGGGGGCGCGAGGAGACCCAGTACTTC; CDR3: CASSPVGGREETQYF
V: TRBV27; D: TRBD1; J: TRBJ1-1; size: .; DNA: TGTGCCAGCAGTTTCCTCCGGGACAGCAACACTGAAGCTTTCTTT; CDR3: CASSFLRDSNTEAFF
V: TRBV5-1; D: .; J: TRBJ1-2; size: .; DNA: TGCGCCAGCAGCCTCCGGGAACAGGGAACCTATGGCTACACCTTC; CDR3: CASSLREQGTYGYTF
V: TRBV7-2; D: .; J: TRBJ2-1; size: .; DNA: TGTGCCAGCAGCCAAGGTATGGTGGGTCTCCTTGATGAGCAGTTCTTC; CDR3: CASSQGMVGLLDEQFF
V: TRBV9; D: .; J: TRBJ2-3; size: .; DNA: TGTGCCAGCAGCGTAGTTCCCCTGGGTCCCTCTAGCACAGATACGCAGTATTTT; CDR3: CASSVVPLGPSSTDTQYF
V: TRBV5-8; D: TRBD1; J: TRBJ2-7; size: once; DNA: TGTGCCAGCAGCTCCGGGACAGGGAAATACTACGAGCAGTACTTC; CDR3: CASSSGTGKYYEQYF
V: TRBV7-8; D: TRBD2; J: TRBJ2-7; size: .; DNA: TGTGCCAGCAGCCCCCCGGGAGGGTACTCCTACGAGCAGTACTTC; CDR3: CASSPPGGYSYEQYF
V: TRBV29-1; D: .; J: TRBJ2-7; size: .; DNA: TGCAGCGTTGGGCGGAGCTCCTACGAGCAGTACTTC; CDR3: CSVGRSSYEQYF
V: TRBV7-6; D: .; J: TRBJ2-2; size: .; DNA: TGTGCCAGCAGCTTAGCGGGGGTTAGCGGTCAGAACACCGGGGAGCTGTTTTTT; CDR3: CASSLAGVSGQNTGELFF
V: TRBV9; D: .; J: TRBJ2-3; size: few; DNA: TGTGCCAGCAGCGTTACAGGGCCCCCAGATACGCAGTATTTT; CDR3: CASSVTGPPDTQYF
V: TRBV7-8; D: .; J: TRBJ2-1; size: .; DNA: TGTGCCAGCAGCATGGGACCTTACAATGAGCAGTTCTTC; CDR3: CASSMGPYNEQFF
V: TRBV13; D: .; J: TRBJ2-7; size: .; DNA: TGTGCCAGCAGCTTAGAATCAGGATTTTACGAGCAGTACTTC; CDR3: CASSLESGFYEQYF
V: TRBV6-6; D: .; J: TRBJ1-1; size: once; DNA: TGTGCCAGCAGTTACGGGGAGGACATGAACACTGAAGCTTTCTTT; CDR3: CASSYGEDMNTEAFF
V: TRBV2; D: TRBD2; J: TRBJ2-5; size: .; DNA: TGTGCCCCCAGCGGGGGGGCCAGGGAGACCCAGTACTTC; CDR3: CAPSGGARETQYF
V: TRBV5-1; D: TRBD1; J: TRBJ1-1; size: .; DNA: TGCGCCAGCAGCTTGACAGGGGGAGAAACTGAAGCTTTCTTT; CDR3: CASSLTGGETEAFF
V: TRBV6-1; D: TRBD1; J: TRBJ1-2; size: .; DNA: TGTGCCAGCAGTGAAGGGGGACAGGGCAGTAACTATGGCTACACCTTC; CDR3: CASSEGGQGSNYGYTF
V: TRBV27; D: .; J: TRBJ1-1; size: .; DNA: TGTGCCAGCACCTTAATGGCAGGGATCAGCACTGAAGCTTTCTTT; CDR3: CASTLMAGISTEAFF
V: TRBV2; D: .; J: TRBJ1-1; size: .; DNA: TGTGCCAGCAGATTACAGGGAGATGGAACTGAAGCTTTCTTT; CDR3: CASRLQGDGTEAFF
V: TRBV7-2; D: .; J: TRBJ1-1; size: .; DNA: TGTGCCAGCAGAAAGACAGTGATGAACACTGAAGCTTTCTTT; CDR3: CASRKTVMNTEAFF
V: TRBV7-3; D: .; J: TRBJ2-6; size: .; DNA: TGTGCCAGCAGCCGGGCCCAGTTCTCTGGGGCCAACGTCCTGACTTTC; CDR3: CASSRAQFSGANVLTF
V: TRBV12-5; D: TRBD1; J: TRBJ2-1; size: .; DNA: TGTGCTAGTGATTCCGACAGGGCCCCCTACAATGAGCAGTTCTTC; CDR3: CASDSDRAPYNEQFF
V: TRBV15; D: .; J: TRBJ1-5; size: few; DNA: TGTGCCACCAGCAGAGATAAGTGGTCCGGAGAGGCCCAGCATTTT; CDR3: CATSRDKWSGEAQHF
V: TRBV9; D: .; J: TRBJ1-1; size: .; DNA: TGTGCCAGCAGCGTTTCTCAAAGGAAACGGTTGCTCACTGAAGCTTTCTTT; CDR3: CASSVSQRKRLLTEAFF
V: TRBV5-1; D: .; J: TRBJ2-5; size: .; DNA: TGCGCCAGCAGCCCCGGATACGGGCGGGCCACAGAGACCCAGTACTTC; CDR3: CASSPGYGRATETQYF
V: TRBV19; D: .; J: TRBJ1-2; size: .; DNA: TGTGCCAGTGGGGCCCCTCCTAACTATGGCTACACCTTC; CDR3: CASGAPPNYGYTF
V: TRBV4-2; D: .; J: TRBJ1-5; size: medium-sized; DNA: TGTGCCAGCAGCCAAGATGGGGCGCAGCCCCAGCATTTT; CDR3: CASSQDGAQPQHF
V: TRBV27; D: .; J: TRBJ2-2; size: .; DNA: TGTGCCAGCAGGCTATCGAACACCGGGGAGCTGTTTTTT; CDR3: CASRLSNTGELFF
V: TRBV21-1; D: .; J: TRBJ2-7; size: .; DNA: TGTGCCAGCAGCGGACCCGGGACAGGGAGAATCACCTACGAGCAGTACTTC; CDR3: CASSGPGTGRITYEQYF
V: TRBV2; D: TRBD1; J: TRBJ1-2; size: .; DNA: TGTGCCAGCAGCAAGGACAGGGGTCTTAACTATGGCTACACCTTC; CDR3: CASSKDRGLNYGYTF
V: TRBV7-3; D: .; J: TRBJ1-2; size: .; DNA: TGTGCCAGCAGCCCGGACGTAGGATCTGGCTATGGCTACACCTTC; CDR3: CASSPDVGSGYGYTF
V: TRBV6-5; D: .; J: TRBJ2-5; size: .; DNA: TGTGCCAGCAGTTATGGAGGCGGCGTTCAAGAGACCCAGTACTTC; CDR3: CASSYGGGVQETQYF
V: TRBV30; D: .; J: TRBJ1-3; size: .; DNA: TGTGCCTGGAAGGGGGGTGCCGGAAACACCATATATTTT; CDR3: CAWKGGAGNTIYF
V: TRBV2; D: TRBD1; J: TRBJ1-5; size: few; DNA: TGTGCCAGCAGGGGGACAGGGGGACAGCCCCAGCATTTT; CDR3: CASRGTGGQPQHF
V: TRBV6-5; D: .; J: TRBJ1-2; size: .; DNA: TGTGCCAGCAGCCGTGGGGCGGGGGGCGACTATGGCTACACCTTC; CDR3: CASSRGAGGDYGYTF
V: TRBV5-1; D: .; J: TRBJ1-1; size: .; DNA: TGCGCCAGCAGTTGGGAGGGACAACTTCACACTGAAGCTTTCTTT; CDR3: CASSWEGQLHTEAFF
V: TRBV6-1; D: .; J: TRBJ1-4; size: .; DNA: TGTGCCAGCAGTGAACAGTTTAGAGAAAAACTGTTTTTT; CDR3: CASSEQFREKLFF
V: TRBV7-9; D: .; J: TRBJ2-7; size: .; DNA: TGTGCCAGCAGCTCCCCGCTGCCGCTCTACGAGCAGTACTTC; CDR3: CASSSPLPLYEQYF
V: TRBV28; D: TRBD1; J: TRBJ1-5; size: .; DNA: TGTGCCAGCAGTTTCCAACAGACAGGGGACCAGCCCCAGCATTTT; CDR3: CASSFQQTGDQPQHF
V: TRBV5-1; D: TRBD2; J: TRBJ2-1; size: .; DNA: TGCGCCAGCAGCTTGAGCCCTAGCGGGGGGGCCTTATACAATGAGCAGTTCTTC; CDR3: CASSLSPSGGALYNEQFF
V: TRBV6-6; D: TRBD1; J: TRBJ2-1; size: few; DNA: TGTGCCAGCAGCACGGGACAGGTTAACCTCTTC; CDR3: CASSTGQVNLF
V: TRBV6-1; D: .; J: TRBJ1-5; size: .; DNA: TGTGCCAGCAGTGAAGCGGGCGGCAGCCCTAATCAGCCCCAGCATTTT; CDR3: CASSEAGGSPNQPQHF
V: TRBV10-3; D: TRBD1; J: TRBJ2-7; size: .; DNA: TGTGCCATCTCCGGGACAGGGGCCTACGAGCAGTACTTC; CDR3: CAISGTGAYEQYF
V: TRBV18; D: .; J: TRBJ2-1; size: .; DNA: TGTGCCAGCTCCCGGGACTCCTCCTACAATGAGCAGTTCTTC; CDR3: CASSRDSSYNEQFF
V: TRBV7-2; D: .; J: TRBJ1-1; size: few; DNA: TGTGCCAGCAGCTTTTACAGGTGGACTGAAGCTTTCTTT; CDR3: CASSFYRWTEAFF
V: TRBV28; D: TRBD2; J: TRBJ2-1; size: .; DNA: TGTGCCAGCAGTCCCCCAAAGCGGGGGGCGGCATACAATGAGCAGTTCTTC; CDR3: CASSPPKRGAAYNEQFF
V: TRBV9; D: .; J: TRBJ2-7; size: .; DNA: TGTGCCAGCAGCGTGGGACACTTCCAATACGAGCAGTACTTC; CDR3: CASSVGHFQYEQYF
V: TRBV7-2; D: TRBD1; J: TRBJ2-7; size: .; DNA: TGTGCCAGCAGCTTATTGGGACAGGGACTCTACGAGCAGTACTTC; CDR3: CASSLLGQGLYEQYF
V: TRBV5-4; D: .; J: TRBJ1-2; size: .; DNA: TGTGCCAGCAGCTTAACAGGGAGTTTCGGCTACACCTTC; CDR3: CASSLTGSFGYTF
V: TRBV9; D: .; J: TRBJ1-1; size: .; DNA: TGTGCCAGCAGCCCCCAACAGGGTAACACTGAAGCTTTCTTT; CDR3: CASSPQQGNTEAFF
V: TRBV7-3; D: .; J: TRBJ1-1; size: .; DNA: TGTGCCAGCAGCTCAGGGGTGGCGAACACTGAAGCTTTCTTT; CDR3: CASSSGVANTEAFF
V: TRBV19; D: TRBD1; J: TRBJ2-1; size: .; DNA: TGTGCCAGTACTTCACCTGGGACAGGGGGGGGAGTTGAGCAGTTCTTC; CDR3: CASTSPGTGGGVEQFF
V: TRBV28; D: TRBD1; J: TRBJ2-3; size: .; DNA: TGTGCCAGCAGGGCGGCAGGGGGCACGAGGGCAGATACGCAGTATTTT; CDR3: CASRAAGGTRADTQYF
V: TRBV10-1; D: TRBD2; J: TRBJ2-5; size: .; DNA: TGCGCCAGCAGTCGAAGCGGGACTCAAGAGACCCAGTACTTC; CDR3: CASSRSGTQETQYF